Shown below are 7 T cell receptor beta chains from a single sample sequenced in a study of CD8 T cells in Susac syndrome. RNA in amounts of roughly 0.5 to 1 ug was reverse transcribed with random hexamers. TCRdb reprocessed the immunoSEQ multiplex PCR reads with MiXCR, giving one entry per CDR3 protein. The sample has 350,000 to 550,000 distinct CDR3 sequences; around 85% are singletons. Sample: CD8+ T cells from PBMCs. The receptors were gathered from a human donor with multiple sclerosis.

The V gene is TRBV5-4, the J gene TRBJ2-5; D may be TRBD1 or TRBD2 (5 bases each). The CDR3 is 16 amino acids. The ends were cut back, 1 base at V and 5 bases at J, with 18 bases in the middle. Germline V gene lookup returns CDR1 SGHNT and CDR2 YYREEE (reference sequence). The CDR3 loop is CASSLPFEVGTETQYF. The CDR3 DNA reads TGTGCCAGCAGCTTGCCCTTCGAGGTGGGGACGGAGACCCAGTACTTC.

This clonotype was seen a single time. Here the CDR3 reads CSARGSSRRDRSTDTQYF. The CDR3 DNA follows: TGCAGTGCTAGAGGCTCGAGTCGGCGGGACCGTAGCACAGATACGCAGTATTTT. The V gene is TRBV20-1, the J gene TRBJ2-3; D is possibly TRBD2 (6 bases). Germline V gene lookup returns CDR1 DFQATT and CDR2 SNEGSKA (reference sequence). The CDR3 has 18 residues. Trimming stripped 1 base from V and 0 bases from J, with 20 bases between.

The rearrangement links TRBV30 to TRBJ2-2; D might be TRBD1 or TRBD2, each matching 5 bases. The CDR3 contains 14 residues. V was pared by 5 bases and J by 11 bases, with 21 bases between. CDR1 is GTSNPN, CDR2 SVGIG, per germline (reference sequence). The CDR3: CAWDDRDLVRELFF. The CDR3 region has the DNA TGTGCCTGGGACGACCGGGACCTTGTTAGAGAGCTGTTTTTT.

The chain is built from TRBV27 and TRBJ1-5; D remains ambiguous. Trimming shortened V by 5 bases and J by 7 bases, and 12 bases separated the two germline ends. Germline V CDR1 and CDR2: MNHEY, SMNVEV (reference sequence). The CDR3 covers 13 residues. In DNA, the CDR3 is TGTGCCAGCAGTCGCGAAGGTGGCCAGCCCCAGCATTTT. Protein sequence: CASSREGGQPQHF.

The genes are TRBV7-9 and TRBJ2-7; D may match TRBD1 or TRBD2 (6 bases each). Trimming stripped 7 bases from V and 0 bases from J, with 19 bases between. Germline V CDR1 and CDR2: SEHNR, FQNEAQ (reference sequence). CDR3 length: 16 amino acids. CDR3: CASTEAGGDTSYEQYF. Written as DNA, the CDR3 is TGTGCCAGCACCGAAGCGGGTGGGGACACCTCCTACGAGCAGTACTTC.

This clonotype has just one count. The chain recombines TRBV11-2 with TRBJ2-6; 8 bases fit TRBD2. The CDR3 is 18 residues long. The germline V gene encodes CDR1 SGHAT and CDR2 FQNNGV. Germline trimming cut 4 bases from V and 0 bases from J; bases unmatched to any gene: 8. In nucleotides, the CDR3 is TGTGCCAGCAGCTCCCGGGGGGGAGGCCGCTCTGGGGCCAACGTCCTGACTTTC. Translating gives CASSSRGGGRSGANVLTF. Drawing the rest from reference TRBV11-2 and TRBJ2-6, the complete variable domain is EAGVAQSPRYKIIEKRQSVAFWCNPISGHATLYWYQQILGQGPKLLIQFQNNGVVDDSQLPKDRFSAERLKGVDSTLKIQPAKLEDSAVYLCASSSRGGGRSGANVLTFGAGSRLTVL.

The chain uses TRBV27 and TRBJ2-3, with a tentative D call TRBD1 (5 bases). In germline, CDR1 is MNHEY, CDR2 SMNVEV (reference sequence). CDR3 length equals 21 residues. V lost 0 bases, J lost 3 bases, and 28 bases lay in between. CDR3 DNA: TGTGCCAGCAGTTTATCGATAAAGGATATGCAGGGTGAGGTAGGAACAGATACGCAGTATTTT. As protein: CASSLSIKDMQGEVGTDTQYF.